This TCR beta chain is drawn from a study of blood T cell repertoires in COVID-19. Overall study context: Acute and convalescent COVID-19 specimens originated in the United States, Italy and Spain. T cells, B-cell-depleted T cells, or PBMCs supplied cDNA or gDNA.

Germline V CDR1 and CDR2: SNHLY, FYNNEI. Trimming stripped 6 bases from V and 3 bases from J, with 12 bases between. CDR3 length: 14 residues. In the original processing: Reference gene primer amplification gave nucleated cell count estimates. Sequencing used immunoSEQ multiplex PCR; TCRdb keeps in-frame clones, though not all of them. D and trimming come from the DNA, and the V and J calls and clone size come from that table. The data hold roughly 200,000 clones, with about 86% observed a single time. The chain combines TRBV2 with TRBJ1-5, with D possibly matching TRBD1 (5 bases). Sequencing input: peripheral blood. The sequence came from a man aged 50-60 years with active or convalescent COVID-19. CDR3 sequence reads: CASRLSRDNQPQHF. CDR3 DNA: TGTGCCAGCAGGCTAAGCAGGGACAATCAGCCCCAGCATTTT.